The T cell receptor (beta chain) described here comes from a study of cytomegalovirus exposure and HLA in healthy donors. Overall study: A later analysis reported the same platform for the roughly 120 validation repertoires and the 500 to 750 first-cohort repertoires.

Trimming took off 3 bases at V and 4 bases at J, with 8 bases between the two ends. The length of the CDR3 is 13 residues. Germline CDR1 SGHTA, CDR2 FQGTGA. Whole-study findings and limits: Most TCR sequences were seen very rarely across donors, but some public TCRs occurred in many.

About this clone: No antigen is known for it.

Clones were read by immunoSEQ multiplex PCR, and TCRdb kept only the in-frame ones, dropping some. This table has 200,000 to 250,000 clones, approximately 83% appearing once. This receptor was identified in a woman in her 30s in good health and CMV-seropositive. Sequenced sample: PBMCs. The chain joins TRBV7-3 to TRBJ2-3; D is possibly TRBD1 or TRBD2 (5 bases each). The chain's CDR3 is CASSFRDPDTQYF. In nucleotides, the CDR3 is TGTGCCAGCAGCTTCAGGGACCCAGATACGCAGTATTTT. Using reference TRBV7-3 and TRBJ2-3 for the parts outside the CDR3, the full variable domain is GAGVSQTPSNKVTEKGKYVELRCDPISGHTALYWYRQSLGQGPEFLIYFQGTGAADDSGLPNDRFFAVRPEGSVSTLKIQRTERGDSAVYLCASSFRDPDTQYFGPGTRLTVL.